The T cell receptor (beta chain) under discussion was sequenced for a study of shared clonotypes between healthy human individuals (dated by TCRdb to 2019 to 2021). In the study overall: The cohort included three men and two women between 18 and 49 years of age. To increase sequencing depth and limit assay-specific biases, TCR repertoire library preparation and sequencing were carried out by different laboratories using diverse techniques. Between about 0.8 and 8.9 billion PBMCs per donor were obtained by leukapheresis. Per donor, three plates each were used for CD4 naive and CD4 memory, two for CD8 naive, and one for CD8 memory. To estimate repertoire size and how much clonotype sharing occurs between individuals, the study deeply sequenced the blood TCR repertoires of several healthy adults.

The donors were healthy, HIV-negative adults with no recently reported acute infections or vaccinations. All donors were Caucasian adults living in Nashville, Tennessee, USA. CD4+ T cells were enriched by magnetic negative selection; naive cells were then positively selected on CD45RA, and the negative fraction formed the memory subset. After blood collection by leukapheresis, PBMCs were isolated using Ficoll-Histopaque density gradient centrifugation and then cryopreserved in the vapor phase of liquid nitrogen. Purity and quantity of every magnetically sorted T cell population were checked by analytical flow cytometry. Genomic DNA was isolated from each sorted fraction and quantified by UV absorbance on a Nanodrop 2000c. Using the deep immunoSEQ assay, TCR CDR3 regions were amplified from genomic DNA by multiplex PCR. For each cell subset, the extracted genomic DNA was distributed evenly across all wells of several immunoSEQ 96-well plates, and each plate served as one replicate. Each replicate PCR for sorted subsets received about 0.2 ug genomic DNA, equal to 28,000 or so T cell genomes. The purified libraries were quantified using a Qubit 3.0 fluorometer, sized with a Bioanalyzer 2100, and then quantified again using the KAPA Library Quantification kit. A separate single-read 150-cycle Illumina NextSeq 550 flow cell was used to sequence each immunoSEQ 96-well plate. The original methods were these. Because the immunoSEQ output included only junctional sequences and no quality scores, the filtering could not be the same as the filtering used for full-length reads. Sequences were annotated with PyIR, a Python wrapper for IgBLAST v1.9, using IMGT germline references to assign V/J genes and CDR3. Reads were removed for weak V/J assignments (E-value above 1e-6), missing CDR3, stop codons, out-of-frame junctions, or ambiguous translated residues. V3J clonotypes were defined as sequences sharing the same inferred V gene, J gene, and CDR3 amino acid sequence. The percentage overlap between two repertoires was calculated by dividing the number of shared unique clonotypes by the size of the smaller repertoire. Three approaches were used to assess repertoire richness: RTK rarefaction, the Chao1 estimator, and Recon v2.1 estimates of unobserved clonotypes. For all TCRbeta clonotypes obtained by the gDNA method from four donors, generation probabilities were computed with OLGA. TCRdb carries this immuneACCESS record with in-frame sequences only. Its versions omit some clonotypes, under half of them owing to an unresolved V gene in the studies checked, with the rest unexplained. The V and J calls and clone size are taken from that table; D and trimming were inferred from the DNA. For this sample the table gives over 850,000 clones, of which more than 75% were detected only once. More than 0.5% of the sample is taken by the ten largest.

The CDR3 holds 16 amino acids from the cysteine to the phenylalanine. Just CDR3 DNA is preserved here, 48 bases in frame from base 1. Based on the germline V gene (reference sequence), the CDR1 and CDR2 sequences are MNHNY and SVGAGI. V has 6 bases trimmed and J has 6 bases trimmed; junction bases matching no gene number 13. Study-wide conclusions, independent of this receptor: Naive subsets generally had larger estimated clonotype richness than memory subsets did. Pairwise subsampling led to the expectation that sequencing depth would affect the degree of clonotype sharing among donors. Compared with non-shared clonotypes, clonotypes shared by all four sorted-subset donors had higher generation probabilities. Even with the large sequencing depth, rarefaction of the sorted-subset datasets indicated that sequencing was incomplete. The genetic and exposure-history diversity represented was limited by the small number of donors. Sampling was restricted to blood, and TCR repertoires in tissues likely differ from the TCR repertoires found in blood. Sharing across four donors was observed for 4.5% to 6.5% of naive CD4, over 3% of naive CD8, 2% to 2.5% of memory CD4, and around 0.42% of memory CD8 clonotypes.

The count of this clone is one. This clone's antigen is unknown. Base qualities were left out, and no much larger clone turns up one base away. The receptor comes from a man between 18 and 35 years old in good health. Some clones in this sample may be carry-over from other donors' samples. Sample: memory CD4+ T cells from PBMCs. According to the study, the label for this sample's cell subset or site signals: CD45RA-negative fraction. The chain couples TRBV6-6 to TRBJ2-7, with 11 bases matching TRBD2. DNA sequence: TGTGCCAGCAGCCCCACCTGGGTAGCGGGAGGGCGCGAGCAGTACTTC. Its coded protein is CASSPTWVAGGREQYF.